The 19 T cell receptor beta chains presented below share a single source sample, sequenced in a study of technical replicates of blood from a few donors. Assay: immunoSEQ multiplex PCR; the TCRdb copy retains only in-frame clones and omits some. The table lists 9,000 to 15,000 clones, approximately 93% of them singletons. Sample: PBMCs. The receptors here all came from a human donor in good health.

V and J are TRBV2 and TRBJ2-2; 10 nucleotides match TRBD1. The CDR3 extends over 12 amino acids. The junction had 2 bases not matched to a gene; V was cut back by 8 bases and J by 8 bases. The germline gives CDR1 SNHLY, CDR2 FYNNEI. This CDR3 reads CASRQGAGELFF. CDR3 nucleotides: TGTGCCAGCCGACAGGGGGCAGGGGAGCTGTTTTTT.

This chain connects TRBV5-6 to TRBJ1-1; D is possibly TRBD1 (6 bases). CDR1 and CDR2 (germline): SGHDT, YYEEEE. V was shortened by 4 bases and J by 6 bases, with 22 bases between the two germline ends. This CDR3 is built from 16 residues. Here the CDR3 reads CASSIRVGTSRSEAFF. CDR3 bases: TGTGCCAGCAGCATTCGCGTGGGGACAAGCCGATCTGAAGCTTTCTTT.

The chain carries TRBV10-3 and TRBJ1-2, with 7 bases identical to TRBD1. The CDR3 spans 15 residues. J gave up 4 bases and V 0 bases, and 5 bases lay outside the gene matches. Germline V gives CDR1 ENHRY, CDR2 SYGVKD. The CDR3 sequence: CAISESVAGGYGYTF. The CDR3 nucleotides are TGTGCCATCAGTGAGTCGGTGGCAGGGGGCTATGGCTACACCTTC.

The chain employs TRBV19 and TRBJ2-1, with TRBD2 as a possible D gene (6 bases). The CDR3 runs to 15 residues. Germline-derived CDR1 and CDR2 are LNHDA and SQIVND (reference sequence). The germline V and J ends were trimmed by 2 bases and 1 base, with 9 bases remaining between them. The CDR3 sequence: CASSILGGSYNEQFF. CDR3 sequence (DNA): TGTGCCAGTAGTATACTCGGGGGTTCCTACAATGAGCAGTTCTTC.

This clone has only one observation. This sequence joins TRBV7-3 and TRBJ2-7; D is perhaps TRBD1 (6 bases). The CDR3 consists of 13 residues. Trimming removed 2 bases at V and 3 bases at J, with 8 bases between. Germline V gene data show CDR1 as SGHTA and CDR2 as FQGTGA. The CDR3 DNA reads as TGTGCCAGCAGCTTAGGACAGTTCTACGAGCAGTACTTC. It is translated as CASSLGQFYEQYF. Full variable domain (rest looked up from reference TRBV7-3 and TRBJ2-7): GAGVSQTPSNKVTEKGKYVELRCDPISGHTALYWYRQSLGQGPEFLIYFQGTGAADDSGLPNDRFFAVRPEGSVSTLKIQRTERGDSAVYLCASSLGQFYEQYFGPGTRLTVT.

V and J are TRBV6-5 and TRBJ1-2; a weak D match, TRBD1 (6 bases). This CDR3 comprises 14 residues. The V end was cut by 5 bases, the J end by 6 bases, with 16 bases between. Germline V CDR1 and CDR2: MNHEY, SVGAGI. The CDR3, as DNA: TGTGCCAGCAGTACTACACAGGGCAATGATGGCTACACCTTC. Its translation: CASSTTQGNDGYTF.

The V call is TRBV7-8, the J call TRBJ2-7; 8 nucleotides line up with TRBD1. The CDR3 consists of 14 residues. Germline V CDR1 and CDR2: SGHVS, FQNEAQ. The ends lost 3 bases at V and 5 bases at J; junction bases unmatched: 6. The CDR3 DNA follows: TGTGCCAGCAGCTTGGACAGGGTCAGAGACGAGCAGTACTTC. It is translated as CASSLDRVRDEQYF.

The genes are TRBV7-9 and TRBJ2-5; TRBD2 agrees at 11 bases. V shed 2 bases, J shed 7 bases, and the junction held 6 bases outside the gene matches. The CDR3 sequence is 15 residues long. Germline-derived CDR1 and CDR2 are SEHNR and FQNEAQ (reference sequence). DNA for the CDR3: TGTGCCAGCAGCTTAACGACTAGCGGGATTGGGACCCAGTACTTC. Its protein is CASSLTTSGIGTQYF.

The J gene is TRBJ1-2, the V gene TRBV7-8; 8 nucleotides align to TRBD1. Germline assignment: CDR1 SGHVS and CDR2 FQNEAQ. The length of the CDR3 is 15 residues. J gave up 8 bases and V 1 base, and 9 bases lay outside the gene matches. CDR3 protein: CASSLGGTGSWGYTF. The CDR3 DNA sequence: TGTGCCAGCAGCTTAGGAGGGACAGGATCTTGGGGCTACACCTTC.

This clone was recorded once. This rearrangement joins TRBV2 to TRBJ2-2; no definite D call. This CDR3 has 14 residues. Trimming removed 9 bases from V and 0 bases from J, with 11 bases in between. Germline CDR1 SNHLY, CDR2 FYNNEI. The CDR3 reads CASRGTSNTGELFF. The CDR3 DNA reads TGTGCCAGTAGAGGCACGTCGAACACCGGGGAGCTGTTTTTT.

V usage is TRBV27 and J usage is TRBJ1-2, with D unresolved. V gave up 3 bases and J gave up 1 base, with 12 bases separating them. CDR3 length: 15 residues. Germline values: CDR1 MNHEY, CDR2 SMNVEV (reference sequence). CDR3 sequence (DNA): TGTGCCAGCAGTTTCTCCGACGGGTTTAACTATGGCTACACCTTC. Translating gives CASSFSDGFNYGYTF.

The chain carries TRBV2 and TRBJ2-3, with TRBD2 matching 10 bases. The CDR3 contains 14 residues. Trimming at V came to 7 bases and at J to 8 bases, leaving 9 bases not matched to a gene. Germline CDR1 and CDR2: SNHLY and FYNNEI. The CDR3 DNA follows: TGTGCCAGCACCCCTAGCGGGAGAGGAGGTACGCAGTATTTT. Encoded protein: CASTPSGRGGTQYF.

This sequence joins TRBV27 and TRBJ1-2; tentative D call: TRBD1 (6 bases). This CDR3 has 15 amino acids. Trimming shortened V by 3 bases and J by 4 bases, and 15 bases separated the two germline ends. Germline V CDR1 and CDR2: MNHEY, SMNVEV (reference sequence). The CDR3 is CASSFRGAVGYGYTF. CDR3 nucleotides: TGTGCCAGCAGTTTTCGGGGGGCTGTTGGCTATGGCTACACCTTC.

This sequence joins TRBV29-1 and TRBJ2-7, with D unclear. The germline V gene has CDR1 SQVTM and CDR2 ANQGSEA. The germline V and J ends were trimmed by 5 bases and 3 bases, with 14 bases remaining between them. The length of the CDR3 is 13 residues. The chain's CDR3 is CSVRAPENYEQYF. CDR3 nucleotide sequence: TGCAGCGTTCGCGCGCCCGAGAACTACGAGCAGTACTTC.

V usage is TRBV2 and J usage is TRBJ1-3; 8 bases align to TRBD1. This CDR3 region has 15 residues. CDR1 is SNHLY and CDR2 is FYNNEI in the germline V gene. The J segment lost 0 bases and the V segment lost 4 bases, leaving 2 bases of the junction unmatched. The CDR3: CASSGTGLSGNTIYF. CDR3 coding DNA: TGTGCCAGCAGTGGGACAGGGCTCTCTGGAAACACCATATATTTT.

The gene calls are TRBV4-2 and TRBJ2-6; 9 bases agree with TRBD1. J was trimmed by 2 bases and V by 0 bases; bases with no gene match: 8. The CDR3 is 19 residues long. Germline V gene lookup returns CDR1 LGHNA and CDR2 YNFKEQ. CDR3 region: CASSQEQGAIMAGANVLTF. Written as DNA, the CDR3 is TGTGCCAGCAGCCAAGAACAGGGGGCGATAATGGCTGGGGCCAACGTCCTGACTTTC.

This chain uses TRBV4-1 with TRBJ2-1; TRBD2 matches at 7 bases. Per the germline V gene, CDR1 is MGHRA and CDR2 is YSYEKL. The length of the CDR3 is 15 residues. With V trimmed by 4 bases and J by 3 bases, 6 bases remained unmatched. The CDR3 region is CASSPGERGYNEQFF. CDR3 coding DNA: TGCGCCAGCAGCCCGGGAGAGCGGGGCTACAATGAGCAGTTCTTC.

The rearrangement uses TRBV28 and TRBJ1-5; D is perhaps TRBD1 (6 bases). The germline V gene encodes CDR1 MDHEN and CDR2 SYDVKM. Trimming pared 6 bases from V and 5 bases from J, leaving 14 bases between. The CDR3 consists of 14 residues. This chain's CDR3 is CASSSGTLYQPQHF. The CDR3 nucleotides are TGTGCCAGCAGCTCGGGGACACTCTATCAGCCCCAGCATTTT. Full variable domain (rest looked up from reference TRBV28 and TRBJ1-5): DVKVTQSSRYLVKRTGEKVFLECVQDMDHENMFWYRQDPGLGLRLIYFSYDVKMKEKGDIPEGYSVSREKKERFSLILESASTNQTSMYLCASSSGTLYQPQHFGDGTRLSIL.

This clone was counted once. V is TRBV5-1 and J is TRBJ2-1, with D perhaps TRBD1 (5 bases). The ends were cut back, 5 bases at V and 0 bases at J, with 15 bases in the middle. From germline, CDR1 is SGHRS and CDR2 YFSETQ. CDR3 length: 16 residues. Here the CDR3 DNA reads TGCGCCAGCAGTCCCAATGGTGACAGCTCCTACAATGAGCAGTTCTTC. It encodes CASSPNGDSSYNEQFF.